These 12 T cell receptor beta chains came from one sample sequenced in a study of blood T cell repertoires in COVID-19. Generated by immunoSEQ multiplex PCR, the TCRdb table keeps only in-frame clones and is missing some. The table records approximately 150,000 clones, approximately 90% of them present only once. Sequencing input: peripheral blood. Receptor source: a man aged 65 to 85 with active COVID-19.

Only one count was recorded for this clone. The chain employs TRBV2 and TRBJ1-1; 7 bases are a match to TRBD1. The CDR3 is made up of 14 amino acids. Germline CDR1 SNHLY, CDR2 FYNNEI. With V trimmed by 9 bases and J by 1 base, 8 bases remained unmatched. The chain's CDR3 is CASSRQGRNTEAFF. The CDR3, as DNA: TGTGCCAGTAGCAGACAGGGCAGGAACACTGAAGCTTTCTTT.

The J gene is TRBJ2-7, the V gene TRBV9; 9 nucleotides agree with TRBD1. The CDR3 covers 13 residues. The V and J ends lost 3 bases and 7 bases, in that order; junction bases with no gene match: 5. Germline V gives CDR1 SGDLS, CDR2 YYNGEE. This CDR3 reads CASSATTGGEQYF. In DNA, the CDR3 is TGTGCCAGCAGCGCGACGACAGGGGGGGAGCAGTACTTC.

J is TRBJ2-6 and V is TRBV6-5, with a possible D match to TRBD2 (6 bases). The V end lost 8 bases, the J end lost 0 bases, and 11 bases lay between the germline ends. CDR3 length: 15 amino acids. Germline V lookup: CDR1 MNHEY, CDR2 SVGAGI. The CDR3 nucleotides are TGTGCCAGCCTAGCGTATCCCTCTGGGGCCAACGTCCTGACTTTC. This sequence encodes CASLAYPSGANVLTF.

V usage is TRBV6-6 and J usage is TRBJ2-3, with D possibly being TRBD2 (6 bases). V lost 6 bases and J lost 3, with 13 bases in between. Germline V gene lookup returns CDR1 MNHNY and CDR2 SVGAGI (reference sequence). The CDR3 sequence is 14 residues long. CDR3 protein: CASSPRERTDTQYF. CDR3 coding DNA: TGTGCCAGCAGCCCGCGGGAAAGGACAGATACGCAGTATTTT.

To note about this clone: Relative to the germline gene, one junction end is altered; a read error may explain this. The chain recombines TRBV7-7 with TRBJ2-2; D possibly corresponds to TRBD2 (6 bases). Germline V gives CDR1 SSHAT, CDR2 FNYEAQ (reference sequence). The CDR3 is 15 residues long. This CDR3 reads CASSLEGLNTGELFF. Here the CDR3 DNA reads TGTGCTAGCAGCTTGGAGGGTCTAAACACCGGGGAGCTGTTTTTT.

The chain carries TRBV18 and TRBJ2-1; 12 bases align to TRBD2. This CDR3 has 16 residues. Germline CDR1 and CDR2: KGHSH and LQKENI. Trimming at V came to 4 bases and at J to 8 bases, leaving 9 bases not matched to a gene. CDR3 coding DNA: TGTGCCAGCTCACGAGACCGGACTAGCGGGAACGATGAGCAGTTCTTC. Amino acids: CASSRDRTSGNDEQFF.

The V gene is TRBV9, the J gene TRBJ2-2; 9 bases agree with TRBD2. The CDR3 has 17 residues. Trimming cost V 4 bases and J 6 bases; bases outside gene matches: 13. The germline V gene has CDR1 SGDLS and CDR2 YYNGEE. The CDR3 here is CASSPRGSSGSSGELFF. The CDR3 nucleotides read TGTGCCAGCAGCCCCCGGGGGAGTAGCGGGAGTTCCGGGGAGCTGTTTTTT. Using reference TRBV9 and TRBJ2-2 for the parts outside the CDR3, the full variable domain is DSGVTQTPKHLITATGQRVTLRCSPRSGDLSVYWYQQSLDQGLQFLIQYYNGEERAKGNILERFSAQQFPDLHSELNLSSLELGDSALYFCASSPRGSSGSSGELFFGEGSRLTVL.

This clone has a single count. The V and J genes are TRBV18 and TRBJ2-7; possibly TRBD2 for D (6 bases). Deletions cut 2 bases from V and 2 bases from J, with 13 bases between. CDR3 length equals 15 residues. Germline V gene data show CDR1 as KGHSH and CDR2 as LQKENI. CDR3 nucleotides: TGTGCCAGCTCACCAACTGGGGCGGGACCCTACGAGCAGTACTTC. This codes for CASSPTGAGPYEQYF.

This sequence joins TRBV7-2 and TRBJ2-7, with 7 positions matching TRBD2. The CDR3 spans 16 residues. Germline V lookup: CDR1 SGHTA, CDR2 FQGNSA. J lost 0 bases, V lost 4 bases, and 9 bases had no gene match. CDR3 bases: TGTGCCAGCAGCTGGGAAGGGACTAAAAACTCCTACGAGCAGTACTTC. It translates to CASSWEGTKNSYEQYF.

The chain joins TRBV9 to TRBJ2-7; the match to TRBD1 covers 9 bases. The ends lost 3 bases at V and 7 bases at J; junction bases unmatched: 8. The germline CDR1 and CDR2 sequences are SGDLS and YYNGEE. The CDR3 contains 14 residues. The CDR3 region has the DNA TGTGCCAGCAGCGGCCAACAGGGGGCCGGTGAGCAGTACTTC. Protein: CASSGQQGAGEQYF.

This clone was observed once. For the CDR3, the DNA is TGTGCCAGCAGAGATCAGGGGGCTGGCGGCTACACCTTC. It translates to CASRDQGAGGYTF. This chain joins TRBV25-1 and TRBJ1-2; 8 bases fit TRBD1. Looked up from germline, CDR1 is MGHDK and CDR2 is SYGVNS. V gave up 6 bases and J gave up 8 bases; unmatched junction bases: 8. CDR3 size: 13 residues.

The rearrangement uses TRBV4-1 and TRBJ2-1, with D hard to call. Trimming pared 1 base from V and 5 bases from J, leaving 3 bases between. This CDR3 spans 12 amino acids. Germline V gives CDR1 MGHRA, CDR2 YSYEKL. The CDR3 here is CASSQGHNEQFF. The CDR3, as DNA: TGCGCCAGCAGCCAAGGGCACAATGAGCAGTTCTTC.